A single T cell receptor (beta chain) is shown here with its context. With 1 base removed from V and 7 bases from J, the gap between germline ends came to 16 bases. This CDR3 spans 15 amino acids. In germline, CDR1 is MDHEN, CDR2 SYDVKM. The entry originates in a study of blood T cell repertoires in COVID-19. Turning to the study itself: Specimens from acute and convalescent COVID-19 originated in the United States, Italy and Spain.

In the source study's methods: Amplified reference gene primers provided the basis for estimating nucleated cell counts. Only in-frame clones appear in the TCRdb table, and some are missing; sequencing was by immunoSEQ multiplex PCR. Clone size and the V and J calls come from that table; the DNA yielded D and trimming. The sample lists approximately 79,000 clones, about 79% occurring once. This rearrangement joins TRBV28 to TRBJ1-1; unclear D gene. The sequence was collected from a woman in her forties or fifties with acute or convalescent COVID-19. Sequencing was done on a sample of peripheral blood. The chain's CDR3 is CASSLSAGSRSEAFF. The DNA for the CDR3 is TGTGCCAGCAGTTTATCAGCGGGCAGCAGGAGTGAAGCTTTCTTT.